This TCR beta chain comes out of a study of blood T cell repertoires in COVID-19. This clone showed up just once. The repertoire was sequenced with immunoSEQ multiplex PCR; TCRdb's copy has only in-frame clones and lacks some. This table holds 55,000 to 75,000 clones, over 70% found once. This CDR3 is 16 amino acids long. CDR1 is MNHNS, CDR2 SASEGT, per germline. Trimming took 0 bases from V and 3 from J; bases not matched to a gene: 7. The chain links TRBV6-1 to TRBJ2-7; TRBD1 agrees at 8 bases. Material for sequencing was peripheral blood. The receptor was isolated from a man in his 60s with acute or convalescent COVID-19. CDR3 region: CASSEAVQGALYEQYV. The DNA of the CDR3 is TGTGCCAGCAGTGAAGCGGTGCAGGGGGCACTCTACGAGCAGTACGTC.